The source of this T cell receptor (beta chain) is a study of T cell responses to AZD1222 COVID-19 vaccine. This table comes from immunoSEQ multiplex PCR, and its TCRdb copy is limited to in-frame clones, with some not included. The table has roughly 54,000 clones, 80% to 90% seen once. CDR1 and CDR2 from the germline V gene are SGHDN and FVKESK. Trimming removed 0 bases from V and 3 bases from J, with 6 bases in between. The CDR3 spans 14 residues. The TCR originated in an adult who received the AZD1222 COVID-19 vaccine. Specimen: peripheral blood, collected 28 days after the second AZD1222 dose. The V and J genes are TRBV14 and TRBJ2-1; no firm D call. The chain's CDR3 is CASSQEWGYNEQFF. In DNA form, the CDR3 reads TGTGCCAGCAGCCAAGAGTGGGGCTACAATGAGCAGTTCTTC. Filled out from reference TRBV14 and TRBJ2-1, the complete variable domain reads EAGVTQFPSHSVIEKGQTVTLRCDPISGHDNLYWYRRVMGKEIKFLLHFVKESKQDESGMPNNRFLAERTGGTYSTLKVQPAELEDSGVYFCASSQEWGYNEQFFGPGTRLTVL.